This TCR beta chain was identified in a study of blood T cell repertoires in COVID-19. Repertoires were generated with immunoSEQ multiplex PCR, while TCRdb's copy carries only in-frame clones and drops some. The table records around 19,000 clones, about 85% of them present only once. Germline CDR1 reads SGHVS; CDR2 reads FQNEAQ. V lost 4 bases to trimming and J lost 4 bases, with 7 bases between them. This CDR3 contains 13 residues. This clone was picked up one time. The rearrangement links TRBV7-8 to TRBJ2-2; TRBD1 is a possible D gene (5 bases). The TCR sequence derives from a human donor in a cohort sampled during active COVID-19. The sample consisted of peripheral blood. The CDR3 nucleotides read TGTGCCAGCAGCTCGACAGCCACCGGGGAGCTGTTTTTT. This sequence encodes CASSSTATGELFF. Together with reference TRBV7-8 and TRBJ2-2, the CDR3 gives the full variable domain: GAGVSQSPRYKVAKRGQDVALRCDPISGHVSLFWYQQALGQGPEFLTYFQNEAQLDKSGLPSDRFFAERPEGSVSTLKIQRTQQEDSAVYLCASSSTATGELFFGEGSRLTVL.